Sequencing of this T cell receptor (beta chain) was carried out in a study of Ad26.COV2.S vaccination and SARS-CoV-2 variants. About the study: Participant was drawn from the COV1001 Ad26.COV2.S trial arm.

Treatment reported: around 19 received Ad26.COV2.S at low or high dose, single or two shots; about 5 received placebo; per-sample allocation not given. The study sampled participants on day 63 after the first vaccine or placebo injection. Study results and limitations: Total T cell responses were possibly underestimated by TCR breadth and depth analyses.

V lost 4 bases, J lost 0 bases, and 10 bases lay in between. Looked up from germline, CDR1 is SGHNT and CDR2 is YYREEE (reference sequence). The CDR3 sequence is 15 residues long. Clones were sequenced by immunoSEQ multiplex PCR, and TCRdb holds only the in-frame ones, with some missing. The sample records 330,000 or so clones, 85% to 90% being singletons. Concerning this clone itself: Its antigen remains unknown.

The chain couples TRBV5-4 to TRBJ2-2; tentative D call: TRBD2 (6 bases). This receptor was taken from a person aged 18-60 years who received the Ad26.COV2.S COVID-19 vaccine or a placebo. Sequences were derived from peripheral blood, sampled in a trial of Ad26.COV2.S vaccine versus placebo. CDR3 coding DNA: TGTGCCAGCAGCCCTGGCGGGACGAACACCGGGGAGCTGTTTTTT. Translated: CASSPGGTNTGELFF.